The present TCR beta chain was sequenced within a study of cytomegalovirus exposure and HLA in healthy donors. Overall study results and limits: Researchers reported in a later analysis that common viral pathogens appeared linked to several top clusters. Presence/absence analyses assumed roughly uniform sequencing depth across donors, which may not hold.

The PCR used 60 Vbeta and 13 Jbeta primers. Sequencing used immunoSEQ multiplex PCR; TCRdb keeps in-frame clones, though not all of them. There are roughly 130,000 clones in the sample; 70% to 85% occur only once, and approximately 2.8% lies in the top ten. It was healthy bone marrow donors who served as donors. This clone has a single count. No antigen is known for it. Input material: PBMCs. This TCR was recovered from a boy aged 2 to 10 in good health and CMV-seronegative.

CDR3: CASSPRTGTRGYGYTF. In DNA, the CDR3 is TGTGCCAGCAGCCCACGGACCGGGACAAGGGGCTATGGCTACACCTTC. V usage is TRBV7-9 and J usage is TRBJ1-2, with D perhaps TRBD1 (6 bases). Trimming shortened V by 5 bases and J by 4 bases, and 20 bases separated the two germline ends. CDR1 and CDR2 (germline): SEHNR, FQNEAQ (reference sequence). The CDR3 contains 16 residues.